This TCR beta chain originates from a study of control samples from healthy donors and cancer patients (TCRdb year 2020). The method behind the library was the immunoSEQ multiplex PCR assay. TCRdb provides this immuneACCESS table in a form limited to in-frame rearrangements. Some clones are lacking; in checked studies, under half of them reflect an unresolved V gene, and why the rest are absent is not known. For this sample the table gives 130,000 or so clones, of which 90% to 95% were detected only once. Of the sample, over 10% is held by the ten largest clones. This clone was recorded only once. Its antigen is still unknown. Nothing much larger sits one base from this clone, and base qualities are not available. Compared with germline, V lacks 5 bases and J lacks 9 bases; bases without a gene match: 4. The CDR3 runs 13 residues from the cysteine to the phenylalanine. The retained sequence is limited to the CDR3, 39 bases, with the frame set at the first base. CDR1 and CDR2, looked up from the germline V gene, are SGHRS and YFSETQ.

Sequencing input: blood. The chain is assembled from TRBV5-1 and TRBJ1-6; 8 bases in the middle match TRBD1. The receptor's source is a man aged 40-55 years in good health. In nucleotide form, the sequence is TGCGCCAGCAGTCCAGGGGGCCCTTCACCCCTCCACTTT. Protein translation: CASSPGGPSPLHF.